The 14 T cell receptor beta chains below all came from one sample that was sequenced in a study of T-cell reconstitution after alpha-beta-depleted transplantation in children. A library of TCRbeta sequences, prepared with unique molecular identifiers, was generated. TCRdb reanalysed the PCR reads using MiXCR and keeps one entry per CDR3 protein. The table lists 200,000 to 300,000 distinct CDR3 sequences, 24% of them singletons. This sample comprised PBMCs, mostly from graft donor cells, obtained 360 days after TCRalphabeta/CD19-depleted stem cell transplant. The receptor set was obtained from a female patient aged 2-10 years who had a stem cell transplant for congenital amegakaryocytic thrombocytopenia, so the T cells may come from the graft donor.

This clonotype was seen only a few times. V is TRBV4-2 and J is TRBJ1-3; 7 bases are shared with TRBD1. The trim removed 1 base at V and 0 bases at J, leaving 9 bases unmatched. The germline V gene encodes CDR1 LGHNA and CDR2 YNFKEQ. The CDR3 spans 18 residues. The CDR3 loop reads CASSQGPLGQSSGNTIYF. CDR3 DNA sequence: TGTGCCAGCAGCCAAGGGCCCTTGGGACAGAGCTCTGGAAACACCATATATTTT.

This clonotype was observed at least ten times. The V gene is TRBV4-1, the J gene TRBJ1-5; 9 nucleotides line up with TRBD1. This CDR3 contains 15 residues. Germline V CDR1 and CDR2: MGHRA, YSYEKL. Unmatched junction bases numbered 1, after V lost 0 bases and J lost 4 bases. DNA of the CDR3: TGCGCCAGCAGCCAAGACGACAGGGGGAATCAGCCCCAGCATTTT. As protein: CASSQDDRGNQPQHF.

This clonotype was counted a few times. V gene TRBV20-1 combines with J gene TRBJ2-7; D remains ambiguous. The CDR3 consists of 12 residues. The germline V and J ends were trimmed by 3 bases and 2 bases, with 8 bases remaining between them. Germline CDR1 DFQATT, CDR2 SNEGSKA (reference sequence). This chain's CDR3 is CSASGQAYEQYF. CDR3 in DNA: TGCAGTGCTAGTGGTCAGGCCTACGAGCAGTACTTC.

The V call is TRBV6-5, the J call TRBJ1-2; a weak D match, TRBD1 (6 bases). Germline CDR1 and CDR2: MNHEY and SVGAGI. This CDR3 is built from 19 residues. Trimming left V 4 bases short and J 6 bases short, with 30 bases between. CDR3 DNA: TGTGCCAGCAGTTTTCCGGAGAACAACAGGGAACGTCTACGGGATGGCTACACCTTC. Encoded protein: CASSFPENNRERLRDGYTF.

CDR3 amino acids: CASSLVKNTGELFF. The DNA for the CDR3 is TGTGCCAGCAGCTTGGTCAAGAACACCGGGGAGCTGTTTTTT. This sequence joins TRBV5-6 and TRBJ2-2, with no clear D. The CDR3 extends over 14 amino acids. Germline V CDR1 and CDR2: SGHDT, YYEEEE. V lost 0 bases and J 1 base, leaving 4 bases between the germline ends. The variable domain in full, with the rest retrieved from reference TRBV5-6 and TRBJ2-2, is DAGVTQSPTHLIKTRGQQVTLRCSPKSGHDTVSWYQQALGQGPQFIFQYYEEEERQRGNFPDRFSGHQFPNYSSELNVNALLLGDSALYLCASSLVKNTGELFFGEGSRLTVL.

V gene TRBV6-1 combines with J gene TRBJ2-2, with 10 bases that match TRBD2. The V gene end was trimmed by 6 bases and the J gene end by 2 bases; junction bases not matched to a gene: 3. The germline CDR1 and CDR2 sequences are MNHNS and SASEGT. This CDR3 has 15 residues. The CDR3 reads CASRLAGANTGELFF. In DNA, the CDR3 is TGTGCCAGCAGGCTAGCGGGGGCTAACACCGGGGAGCTGTTTTTT.

This clonotype came up a few times. CDR3 in amino acids: CSARGPYGTGELFF. CDR3 sequence (DNA): TGCAGTGCTAGGGGGCCCTATGGCACCGGGGAGCTGTTTTTT. V gene TRBV20-1 combines with J gene TRBJ2-2; possibly TRBD1 for D (5 bases). In germline, CDR1 is DFQATT, CDR2 SNEGSKA (reference sequence). This CDR3 comprises 14 residues. V was cut by 3 bases and J by 4 bases, with 12 bases left in between.

This clonotype appeared many times. V and J are TRBV12-5 and TRBJ2-1; D remains ambiguous. Trimming stripped 2 bases from V and 9 bases from J, with 17 bases between. The CDR3 covers 15 residues. Germline CDR1 LGHNT, CDR2 FRNRAP. CDR3 DNA: TGTGCTAGTGGTTTGAGCTCGGCGCTAATGGGTGAGCAGTTCTTC. Encoded protein: CASGLSSALMGEQFF.

This clonotype was counted a few times. The CDR3: CAWSSGTDTQYF. CDR3 sequence (DNA): TGTGCCTGGTCTAGCGGGACAGATACGCAGTATTTT. This chain uses TRBV30 with TRBJ2-3, with 8 nucleotides matching TRBD2. The V gene's germline CDR1 is GTSNPN and CDR2 SVGIG (reference sequence). V shed 5 bases, J shed 3 bases, and the junction held 1 base outside the gene matches. The CDR3 is 12 residues long.

This clonotype came up many times. The rearrangement links TRBV12-3 or TRBV12-4 to TRBJ2-7; D unresolved. The CDR3 is 13 residues long. The V end was cut by 1 base, the J end by 2 bases, with 6 bases between. Here the CDR3 reads CASSLGWAYEQYF. The DNA for the CDR3 is TGTGCCAGCAGTTTAGGTTGGGCCTACGAGCAGTACTTC.

This clonotype has a handful of counts. V is TRBV5-1 and J is TRBJ1-1; D perhaps matches TRBD1 (5 bases). Germline V gene data show CDR1 as SGHRS and CDR2 as YFSETQ. This CDR3 is 14 amino acids long. Deletions cut 2 bases from V and 0 bases from J, with 8 bases between. The CDR3 region has the DNA TGCGCCAGCAGCTTCAGGGTTATGAACACTGAAGCTTTCTTT. This sequence encodes CASSFRVMNTEAFF.

The chain carries TRBV7-2 and TRBJ2-1, with 8 bases matching TRBD1. There are 14 residues in the CDR3. The V and J ends lost 3 bases and 8 bases, in that order; junction bases with no gene match: 6. CDR1 SGHTA and CDR2 FQGNSA come from the germline V gene. CDR3 sequence reads: CASSFGQGNDEQFF. The CDR3 nucleotides are TGTGCCAGCAGCTTCGGACAGGGAAACGATGAGCAGTTCTTC.

This clonotype turned up a few times. The chain links TRBV6-1 to TRBJ2-5; 10 bases line up with TRBD2. Unmatched junction bases numbered 5, after V lost 7 bases and J lost 3 bases. Germline V CDR1 and CDR2: MNHNS, SASEGT. The CDR3 totals 14 residues. CDR3 bases: TGTGCCAGCAATCGGCTAGCGGGAGAAGAGACCCAGTACTTC. It translates to CASNRLAGEETQYF.

This clonotype has just a few counts. V usage is TRBV15 and J usage is TRBJ2-1, with 7 bases identical to TRBD2. CDR3 size: 15 residues. Per germline, CDR1 LNHNV and CDR2 YYDKDF (reference sequence). The trim removed 11 bases at V and 3 bases at J, leaving 13 bases unmatched. The CDR3 is CAVKTGGGRYNEQFF. CDR3 DNA: TGTGCCGTGAAAACGGGCGGGGGACGCTACAATGAGCAGTTCTTC.